The next 15 T cell receptor beta chains were all read from a single sample in a study of T cell repertoires in cytomegalovirus infection. One entry per CDR3 protein, called by TCRdb with MiXCR from the reads. Of hundreds of thousands of distinct CDR3 sequences listed, around a sixth were seen once; the top ten hold more than 10%. Sequencing input: PBMCs. Receptors were obtained from a human donor in good health (CMV status not recorded). Some clones in this sample may be carry-over from other donors' samples.

This clonotype has a count of ten or more. The chain joins TRBV7-9 to TRBJ2-7, with 9 bases identical to TRBD1. The CDR3 runs 16 residues. V was pared by 1 base and J by 5 bases, with 9 bases of the junction left unmatched. CDR1 SEHNR and CDR2 FQNEAQ come from the germline V gene (reference sequence). CDR3 nucleotides: TGTGCCAGCAGCTTAGTATTCGGGACAGGGCCCCACGAGCAGTACTTC. Translated: CASSLVFGTGPHEQYF.

This clonotype appeared many times. J is TRBJ2-1 and V is TRBV7-8, with 11 bases lining up with TRBD2. The CDR3 covers 18 residues. The germline CDR1 and CDR2 sequences are SGHVS and FQNEAQ. The trim removed 2 bases at V and 8 bases at J, leaving 14 bases unmatched. The CDR3 loop reads CASSLNWLAGGYRDEQFF. CDR3 nucleotides: TGTGCCAGCAGCTTAAATTGGCTAGCGGGGGGATATAGGGATGAGCAGTTCTTC.

This clonotype was detected many times. The V gene is TRBV7-2, the J gene TRBJ2-1; TRBD2 agrees at 9 bases. J was trimmed by 2 bases and V by 6 bases; bases with no gene match: 11. The CDR3 totals 17 residues. The germline gives CDR1 SGHTA, CDR2 FQGNSA. DNA of the CDR3: TGTGCCAGCAGTCAAACCGGGACTAGCCCCACCTACAATGAGCAGTTCTTC. Its translation is CASSQTGTSPTYNEQFF. The full variable domain, in which reference TRBV7-2 and TRBJ2-1 provide the parts outside the CDR3, is GAGVSQSPSNKVTEKGKDVELRCDPISGHTALYWYRQSLGQGLEFLIYFQGNSAPDKSGLPSDRFSAERTGGSVSTLTIQRTQQEDSAVYLCASSQTGTSPTYNEQFFGPGTRLTVL.

This clonotype turned up a few times. CDR3 sequence (DNA): TGCAGTGCTAGCACAGATACGCAGTATTTT. Residues: CSASTDTQYF. The gene calls are TRBV20-1 and TRBJ2-3; the D is unclear. The V end lost 3 bases, the J end lost 2 bases, and 0 bases lay between the germline ends. This CDR3 contains 10 residues. In germline, CDR1 is DFQATT, CDR2 SNEGSKA (reference sequence).

This clonotype was counted a few times. The rearrangement joins TRBV6-5 to TRBJ1-6; possibly TRBD1 for D (5 bases). Germline CDR1 reads MNHEY; CDR2 reads SVGAGI. This CDR3 has 18 amino acids. V gave up 2 bases and J gave up 0 bases, with 14 bases separating them. The CDR3, as DNA: TGTGCCAGCAGTTACATGGGGCTTCGAAGCTCCTATAATTCACCCCTCCACTTT. Its protein is CASSYMGLRSSYNSPLHF.

There are many counts of this clonotype. The V gene is TRBV15, the J gene TRBJ1-1; 7 bases are shared with TRBD1. The CDR3 spans 16 residues. Germline CDR1 and CDR2: LNHNV and YYDKDF (reference sequence). V was clipped by 1 base and J by 4 bases; unmatched bases: 9. The CDR3 reads CATSRGRQGFSTEAFF. The CDR3 DNA sequence: TGTGCCACCAGCAGAGGCAGACAGGGCTTTAGCACTGAAGCTTTCTTT.

This clonotype was seen a handful of times. The chain uses TRBV12-3 or TRBV12-4 and TRBJ1-2; a possible D gene is TRBD1 (6 bases). This CDR3 has 14 amino acids. V shed 2 bases and J shed 4 bases, with 11 bases lying between them. CDR3 protein: CASSLTGGVYGYTF. The DNA of the CDR3 is TGTGCCAGCAGTTTAACGGGGGGCGTCTATGGCTACACCTTC.

This clonotype was counted a few times. The CDR3 here is CATSDSGQDPNGEQFF. The CDR3 DNA follows: TGTGCCACCAGTGATTCCGGACAGGACCCAAACGGTGAGCAGTTCTTC. The chain recombines TRBV24-1 with TRBJ2-1; 7 positions match TRBD1. Germline values: CDR1 KGHDR, CDR2 SFDVKD. The length of the CDR3 is 16 residues. Unmatched junction bases numbered 12, after V lost 2 bases and J lost 9 bases.

This clonotype showed up just a few times. DNA of the CDR3: TGTGCCAGCAGCCCCAATTGGGCGTCCGGGACTAGCGGCGAGCAGTACTTC. It is translated as CASSPNWASGTSGEQYF. The chain has TRBV3-1 and TRBJ2-7; 11 bases are a match to TRBD2. Germline loops: CDR1 LGHDT, CDR2 YNNKEL (reference sequence). The CDR3 length is 17 residues. The V and J ends lost 4 bases and 6 bases, in that order; junction bases with no gene match: 14.

This clonotype occurred a few times. The chain couples TRBV2 to TRBJ1-2; perhaps TRBD1 as D (5 bases). Germline V gene data show CDR1 as SNHLY and CDR2 as FYNNEI. The CDR3 runs to 14 residues. V lost 3 bases, J lost 7 bases, and 15 bases lay in between. The CDR3 DNA reads TGTGCCAGCAGTGATCCCCCCCCAGGGACTGGCTACACCTTC. This codes for CASSDPPPGTGYTF.

This chain uses TRBV7-9 with TRBJ2-5; the match to TRBD2 covers 10 bases. The junction had 11 bases not matched to a gene; V was cut back by 5 bases and J by 2 bases. Looked up from germline, CDR1 is SEHNR and CDR2 is FQNEAQ (reference sequence). The CDR3 is 17 amino acids. CDR3 protein: CASSPGALAGLQETQYF. The CDR3 DNA reads as TGTGCCAGCAGCCCCGGCGCACTAGCGGGGCTACAAGAGACCCAGTACTTC.

This clonotype was detected many times. The chain uses TRBV12-3 or TRBV12-4 and TRBJ2-5, with a possible D match to TRBD2 (5 bases). The CDR3 loop spans 12 amino acids. V lost 3 bases and J lost 5, with 7 bases in between. The CDR3 loop is CASSLERETQYF. The CDR3 DNA sequence: TGTGCCAGCAGTTTGGAGCGGGAGACCCAGTACTTC.

This chain connects TRBV7-9 to TRBJ1-1, with TRBD1 as a possible D gene (5 bases). CDR1 SEHNR and CDR2 FQNEAQ come from the germline V gene (reference sequence). CDR3 length equals 14 residues. V lost 3 bases to trimming and J lost 1 base, with 9 bases between them. In DNA form, the CDR3 reads TGTGCCAGCAGCTTTCAGGGTTCGAACACTGAAGCTTTCTTT. Translated, it gives CASSFQGSNTEAFF. Full variable domain (rest looked up from reference TRBV7-9 and TRBJ1-1): DTGVSQNPRHKITKRGQNVTFRCDPISEHNRLYWYRQTLGQGPEFLTYFQNEAQLEKSRLLSDRFSAERPKGSFSTLEIQRTEQGDSAMYLCASSFQGSNTEAFFGQGTRLTVV.

In this sample, this clonotype turned up a few times. The chain links TRBV6-5 to TRBJ1-4, with D tentatively TRBD1 (5 bases). The CDR3 covers 17 residues. The V and J ends lost 0 bases and 7 bases respectively, with 18 bases between them. Germline loops: CDR1 MNHEY, CDR2 SVGAGI. The CDR3 DNA reads TGTGCCAGCAGTTACTCTCCTTGGGCAGGGAGGAGTGAAAAACTGTTTTTT. Its translation is CASSYSPWAGRSEKLFF.

This clonotype was seen only a few times. The chain links TRBV19 to TRBJ2-5, with D tentatively TRBD2 (5 bases). The CDR3 contains 17 residues. Trimming stripped 4 bases from V and 4 bases from J, with 22 bases between. Germline-derived CDR1 and CDR2 are LNHDA and SQIVND (reference sequence). CDR3 DNA: TGTGCCAGTAGTACCTTCGGACCGGGCCGGGGTCGAGAGACCCAGTACTTC. As protein: CASSTFGPGRGRETQYF.